This TCR beta chain comes out of a study of blood T cells in healthy people across ages (dated by TCRdb to between 2015 and 2016). The study in broad terms: In model experiments, template switching captured about one uniquely barcoded TCR beta cDNA molecule for every two T cells. Using deep sequencing normalized with unique cDNA molecular identifiers, the study measured how TCR beta repertoire diversity changes with age. The donors were split into four age groups: young (average approximately 16 years), middle-aged (about 40), aged (more than 60) and long-lived (about 74). To avoid experimental bias, donors of different ages were randomly spread across the sequencing lanes. For two donors (one aged 18 to 30 and one aged 80 or older), the study analyzed two additional independent replicas of 1 million unique cDNA reads from the same blood draw. Results and caveats for the whole study, not just this receptor: Conclusive comparison of naive and antigen-experienced compartments was prevented by the profiling of bulk unsorted PBMCs. Because donor CMV infection status was unknown, age-related changes in expanded clonotypes were potentially confounded. Estimates of total diversity from one million sequenced T cells were regarded as lower bounds and underestimates. A strong correlation was found between observed TCR beta diversity and the percentage of naive T cells measured by flow cytometry. The long-lived group showed more naive CD4+ T cells, fewer expanded clones and increased TCR diversity than the aged group, suggesting age selection. Observed TCR beta diversity per million T cells fell roughly linearly with age, and a significant reduction was already apparent by age around 40.

Library preparation employed 5' RACE. The listed sequencing device is Illumina HiSeq 2500. A second PCR of about 6 to 12 cycles was run with a J-beta primer mix and a sample-barcoded 5' primer. Each TCR beta cDNA molecule received a unique molecular identifier from a template-switch 5' adaptor carrying 12 random nucleotides. Each sample yielded at least 3 million CDR3-containing paired-end reads. First-strand cDNA was synthesized from all RNA with the Mint cDNA synthesis kit, primed by a TRBC-specific oligonucleotide. Following uracil-DNA glycosylase treatment, all cDNA underwent a first 18-cycle PCR with the universal primers M1SS and BC2_uni_R. From the authors' description of their analysis: For normalization, 1 million high-quality reads were randomly selected from each sample, with every read carrying a distinct molecular identifier. Reads with shared molecular identifiers were discarded instead of being binned into consensus sequences. MiTCR, run with a Q25 quality threshold and the strictest error-elimination algorithm, handled CDR3 identification, clonotype clustering and error correction. A nonparametric unseen species model with Euler transformation was used to estimate lower-bound total TCR beta diversity. TCRdb passed the public sequencing reads through fastp at Q25 and MiXCR, retaining productive beta sequences. When rows share a CDR3 protein, they turn into one entry using the most common DNA and genes. The V and J calls reflect TCRdb's pipeline rather than the authors' work. Here the sample has hundreds of thousands of distinct CDR3 sequences; about 20% occur a single time. Of the sample, roughly 22% is held by the ten largest clones.

This clonotype was detected many times. What this receptor recognizes is not known. No per-base quality is available; no much larger clone lies one base away. The CDR3 runs 14 residues from the cysteine to the phenylalanine. Only the CDR3 DNA is retained, 42 bases long and in frame from the first base. Between the V and J ends, shortened by 6 bases and 2 bases respectively, the junction contains 13 bases. The germline V gene provides CDR1 SGHRS and CDR2 YFSETQ. The donors were roughly 38 Caucasian individuals from Russia, aged roughly 6 to 90 years, who were systemically healthy. Each donor gave 8 to 10 milliliters of peripheral blood, collected into EDTA-treated Vacutainer tubes. Ficoll-Paque density-gradient centrifugation was used to isolate PBMCs, with at least 6.5 million per sample. Total RNA, at least 6 micrograms per sample, was extracted from PBMCs with Trizol reagent. For every donor, flow cytometry on a PBMC aliquot measured the percentage of naive CD45RAhigh/CD27high T cells.

Source material: blood. The clonotype originates from a man aged 70-80 years in good health. The rearrangement combines TRBV5-1 with TRBJ2-3; a tentative D match to TRBD2 spans 5 bases. In nucleotide form, the sequence is TGCGCCAGCAAGGACTTTCGCCCCACAGATACGCAGTATTTT. Translated, it gives CASKDFRPTDTQYF.